This TCR beta chain was observed in a study of blood T cell repertoires in COVID-19. Study summary: Nucleic acid was either cDNA or gDNA, and it came from T cells, B-cell-depleted T cells, or PBMCs.

As originally analysed: Amplification of reference gene primers provided the estimated nucleated cell counts. Measured with immunoSEQ multiplex PCR; TCRdb has only the in-frame clones, and not every one. V and J calls plus clone size are reproduced from that table; the DNA served to infer D and trimming. In the table there are 150,000 to 200,000 clones, more than 75% of which are singletons. Germline values: CDR1 SGHRS, CDR2 YFSETQ. This CDR3 spans 15 amino acids. V lost 0 bases, J lost 4 bases, and 10 bases lay in between. The chain uses TRBV5-1 and TRBJ2-2; D is perhaps TRBD2 (7 bases). The material sequenced was peripheral blood. The TCR comes from an older woman with COVID-19, enrolled during active disease. The CDR3 loop reads CASSLAGGSTGELFF. In nucleotides, the CDR3 is TGCGCCAGCAGCTTGGCGGGGGGCAGCACCGGGGAGCTGTTTTTT. Variable domain in full (rest from reference TRBV5-1 and TRBJ2-2): KAGVTQTPRYLIKTRGQQVTLSCSPISGHRSVSWYQQTPGQGLQFLFEYFSETQRNKGNFPGRFSGRQFSNSRSEMNVSTLELGDSALYLCASSLAGGSTGELFFGEGSRLTVL.